This TCR beta chain stems from a study of T-cell reconstitution after alpha-beta-depleted transplantation in children. The CDR3 runs to 14 residues. V dropped 5 bases and J dropped 7 bases, with 14 bases sitting between them. Germline V gene lookup returns CDR1 MNHEY and CDR2 SMNVEV (reference sequence). The library targeted TCRbeta and was prepared with unique molecular identifiers. TCRdb called the PCR reads again in MiXCR, with one record for every CDR3 protein. This sample has some 840,000 distinct CDR3 sequences, with around 17% found just once. This clonotype was found a few times. This sequence joins TRBV27 and TRBJ1-4; no clear D gene. Sequenced here: PBMCs, mostly from graft donor cells, sampled 360 days after TCRalphabeta/CD19-depleted stem cell transplant. The sequence was obtained from a male patient younger than 18 who had a stem cell transplant for acute lymphoblastic leukemia, so the T cells may come from the graft donor. The CDR3 protein is CASSLFPAGEKLFF. In DNA form, the CDR3 reads TGTGCCAGCAGTCTGTTCCCGGCGGGTGAAAAACTGTTTTTT.